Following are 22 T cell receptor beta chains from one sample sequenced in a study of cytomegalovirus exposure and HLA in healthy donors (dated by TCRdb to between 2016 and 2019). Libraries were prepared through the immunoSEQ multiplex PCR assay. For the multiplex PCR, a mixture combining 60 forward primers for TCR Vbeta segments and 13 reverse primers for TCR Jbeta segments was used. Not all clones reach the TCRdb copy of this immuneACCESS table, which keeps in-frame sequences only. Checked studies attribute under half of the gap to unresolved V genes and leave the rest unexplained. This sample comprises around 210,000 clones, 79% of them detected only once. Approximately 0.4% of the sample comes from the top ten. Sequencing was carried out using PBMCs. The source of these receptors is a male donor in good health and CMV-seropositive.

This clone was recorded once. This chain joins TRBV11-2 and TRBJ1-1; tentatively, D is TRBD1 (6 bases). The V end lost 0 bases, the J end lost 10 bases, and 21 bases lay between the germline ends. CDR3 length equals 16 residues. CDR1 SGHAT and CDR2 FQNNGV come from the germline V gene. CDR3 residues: CASSLDGAGASVRAFF. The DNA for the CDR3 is TGTGCCAGCAGCTTAGATGGTGCGGGGGCGAGTGTTCGAGCTTTCTTT.

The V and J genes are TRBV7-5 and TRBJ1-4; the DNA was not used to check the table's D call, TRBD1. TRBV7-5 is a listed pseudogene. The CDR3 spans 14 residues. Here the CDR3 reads CARSPGQTNEKLFF. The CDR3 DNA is TGTGCCAGAAGCCCGGGACAGACTAATGAAAAACTGTTTTTT.

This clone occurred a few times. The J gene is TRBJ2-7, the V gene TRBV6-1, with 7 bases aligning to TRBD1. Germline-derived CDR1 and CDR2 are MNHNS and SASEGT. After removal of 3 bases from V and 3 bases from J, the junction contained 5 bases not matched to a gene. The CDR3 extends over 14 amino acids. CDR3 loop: CASSDPRDSYEQYF. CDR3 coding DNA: TGTGCCAGCAGTGACCCTCGGGACAGCTACGAGCAGTACTTC.

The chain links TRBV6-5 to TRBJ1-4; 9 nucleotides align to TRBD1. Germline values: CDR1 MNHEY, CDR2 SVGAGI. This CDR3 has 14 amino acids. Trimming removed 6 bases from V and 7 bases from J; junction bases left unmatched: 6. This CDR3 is CASRAGTGSEKLFF. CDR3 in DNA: TGTGCCAGCAGAGCCGGGACAGGGAGTGAAAAACTGTTTTTT.

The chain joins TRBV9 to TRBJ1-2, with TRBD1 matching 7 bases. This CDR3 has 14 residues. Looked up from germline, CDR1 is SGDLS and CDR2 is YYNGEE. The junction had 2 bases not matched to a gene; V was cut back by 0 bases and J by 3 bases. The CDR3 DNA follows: TGTGCCAGCAGCGTAGTTGACAGGGACTATGGCTACACCTTC. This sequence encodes CASSVVDRDYGYTF. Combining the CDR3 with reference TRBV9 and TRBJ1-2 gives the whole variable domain DSGVTQTPKHLITATGQRVTLRCSPRSGDLSVYWYQQSLDQGLQFLIQYYNGEERAKGNILERFSAQQFPDLHSELNLSSLELGDSALYFCASSVVDRDYGYTFGSGTRLTVV.

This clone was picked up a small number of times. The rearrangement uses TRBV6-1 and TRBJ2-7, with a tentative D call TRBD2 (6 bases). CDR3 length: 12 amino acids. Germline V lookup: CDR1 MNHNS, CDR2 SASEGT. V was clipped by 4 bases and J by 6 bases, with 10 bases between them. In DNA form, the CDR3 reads TGTGCCAGCAGTGTCATGGGGGGCGAGCAGTACTTC. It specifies CASSVMGGEQYF.

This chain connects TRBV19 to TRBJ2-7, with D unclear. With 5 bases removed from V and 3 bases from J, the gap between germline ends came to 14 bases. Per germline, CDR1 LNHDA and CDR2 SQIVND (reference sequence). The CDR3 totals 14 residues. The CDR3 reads CASSGLGAHYEQYF. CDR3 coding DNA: TGTGCCAGTAGTGGCCTGGGCGCCCACTACGAGCAGTACTTC.

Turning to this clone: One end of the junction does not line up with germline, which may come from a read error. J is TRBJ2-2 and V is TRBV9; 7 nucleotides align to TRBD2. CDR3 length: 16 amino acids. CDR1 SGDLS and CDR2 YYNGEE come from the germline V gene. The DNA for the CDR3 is TGTGCCAGCAGCCCGAGTCGGGGGGAGTCGTCCGGGGGGCTGTTTTTT. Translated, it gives CASSPSRGESSGGLFF.

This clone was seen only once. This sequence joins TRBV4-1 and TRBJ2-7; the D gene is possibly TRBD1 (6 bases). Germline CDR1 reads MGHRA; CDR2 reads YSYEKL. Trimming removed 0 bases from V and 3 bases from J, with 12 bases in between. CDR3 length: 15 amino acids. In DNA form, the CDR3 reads TGCGCCAGCAGCCAAGAAGGCAGGGGTCTCTACGAGCAGTACTTC. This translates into CASSQEGRGLYEQYF.

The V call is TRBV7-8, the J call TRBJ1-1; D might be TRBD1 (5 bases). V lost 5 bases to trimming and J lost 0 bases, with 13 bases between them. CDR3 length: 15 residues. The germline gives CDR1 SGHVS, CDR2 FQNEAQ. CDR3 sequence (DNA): TGTGCCAGCAGCCTAGAGGCAGGGATGAACACTGAAGCTTTCTTT. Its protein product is CASSLEAGMNTEAFF.

The CDR3: CASSTTGGIYGYTF. Here the CDR3 DNA reads TGTGCCAGCAGCACTACAGGGGGAATCTATGGCTACACCTTC. The rearrangement uses TRBV6-5 and TRBJ1-2, with 8 bases matching TRBD1. The CDR3 has 14 amino acids. The ends lost 6 bases at V and 4 bases at J; junction bases unmatched: 7. Looked up from germline, CDR1 is MNHEY and CDR2 is SVGAGI.

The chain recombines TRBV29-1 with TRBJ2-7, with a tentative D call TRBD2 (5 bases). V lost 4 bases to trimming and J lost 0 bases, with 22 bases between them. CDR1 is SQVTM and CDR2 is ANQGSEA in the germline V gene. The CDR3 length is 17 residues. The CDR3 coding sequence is TGCAGCGTTGTAGTTCGGCTGACTTCGGGAAGCTCCTACGAGCAGTACTTC. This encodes CSVVVRLTSGSSYEQYF.

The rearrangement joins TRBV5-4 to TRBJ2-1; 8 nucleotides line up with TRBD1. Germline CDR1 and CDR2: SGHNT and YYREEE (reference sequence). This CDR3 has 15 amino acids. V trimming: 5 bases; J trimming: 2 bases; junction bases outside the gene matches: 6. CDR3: CASRIQGAPYNEQFF. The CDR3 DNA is TGTGCCAGCAGAATTCAGGGGGCCCCCTACAATGAGCAGTTCTTC.

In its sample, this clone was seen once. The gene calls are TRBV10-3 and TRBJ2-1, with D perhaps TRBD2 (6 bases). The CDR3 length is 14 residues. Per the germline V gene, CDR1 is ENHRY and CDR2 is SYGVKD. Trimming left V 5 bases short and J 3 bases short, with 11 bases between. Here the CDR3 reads CAISPGDLYNEQFF. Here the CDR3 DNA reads TGTGCCATCAGTCCGGGGGACCTCTACAATGAGCAGTTCTTC.

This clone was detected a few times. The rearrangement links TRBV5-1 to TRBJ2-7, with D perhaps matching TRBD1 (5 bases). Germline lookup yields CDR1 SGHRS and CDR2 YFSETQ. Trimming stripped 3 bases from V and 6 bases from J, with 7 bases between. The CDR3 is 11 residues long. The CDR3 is CASSYQGEQYF. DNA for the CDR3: TGCGCCAGCAGCTATCAGGGCGAGCAGTACTTC.

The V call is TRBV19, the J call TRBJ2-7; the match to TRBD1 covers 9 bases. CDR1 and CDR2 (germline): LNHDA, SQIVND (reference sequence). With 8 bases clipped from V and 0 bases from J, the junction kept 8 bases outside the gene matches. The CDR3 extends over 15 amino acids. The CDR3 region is CASRDRDGSSYEQYF. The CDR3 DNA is TGTGCCAGTCGGGACAGGGATGGATCCTCCTACGAGCAGTACTTC.

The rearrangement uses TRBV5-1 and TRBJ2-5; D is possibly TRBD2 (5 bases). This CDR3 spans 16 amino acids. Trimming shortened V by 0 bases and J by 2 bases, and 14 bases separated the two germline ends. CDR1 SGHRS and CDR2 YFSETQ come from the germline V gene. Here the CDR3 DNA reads TGCGCCAGCAGCTTGGGGACTTTCCAGCTACAAGAGACCCAGTACTTC. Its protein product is CASSLGTFQLQETQYF.

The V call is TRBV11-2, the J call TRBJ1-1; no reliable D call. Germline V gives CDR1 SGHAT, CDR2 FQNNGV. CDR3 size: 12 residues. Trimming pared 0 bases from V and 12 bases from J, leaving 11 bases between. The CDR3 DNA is TGTGCCAGCAGCTTAGATGGAGGGTTCACTTTCTTT. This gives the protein CASSLDGGFTFF.

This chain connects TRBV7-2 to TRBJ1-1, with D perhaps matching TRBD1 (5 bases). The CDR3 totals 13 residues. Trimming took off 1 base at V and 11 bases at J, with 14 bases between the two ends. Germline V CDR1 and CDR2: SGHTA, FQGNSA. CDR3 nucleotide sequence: TGTGCCAGCAGCTTAGGGGGCCATGGGGATGCTTTCTTT. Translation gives CASSLGGHGDAFF.

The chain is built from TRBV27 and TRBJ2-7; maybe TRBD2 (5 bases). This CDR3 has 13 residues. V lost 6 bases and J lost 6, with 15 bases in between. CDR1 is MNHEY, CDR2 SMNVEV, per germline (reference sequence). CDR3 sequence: CASSPLTAAEQYF. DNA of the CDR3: TGTGCCAGCAGCCCATTAACAGCGGCCGAGCAGTACTTC.

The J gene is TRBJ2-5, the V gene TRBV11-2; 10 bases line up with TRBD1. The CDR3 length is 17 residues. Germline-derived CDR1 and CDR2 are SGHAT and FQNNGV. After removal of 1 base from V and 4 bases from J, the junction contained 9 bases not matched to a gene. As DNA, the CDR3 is TGTGCCAGCAGCTTAGGAGCCGGGACAGGGGCGGGAGAGACCCAGTACTTC. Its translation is CASSLGAGTGAGETQYF.

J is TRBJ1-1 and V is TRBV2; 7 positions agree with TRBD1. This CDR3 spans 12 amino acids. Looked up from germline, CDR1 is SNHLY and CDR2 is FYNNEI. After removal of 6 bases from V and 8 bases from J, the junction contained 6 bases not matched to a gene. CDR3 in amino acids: CASRPDRSEAFF. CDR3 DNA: TGTGCCAGCAGACCGGACAGGTCGGAAGCTTTCTTT.